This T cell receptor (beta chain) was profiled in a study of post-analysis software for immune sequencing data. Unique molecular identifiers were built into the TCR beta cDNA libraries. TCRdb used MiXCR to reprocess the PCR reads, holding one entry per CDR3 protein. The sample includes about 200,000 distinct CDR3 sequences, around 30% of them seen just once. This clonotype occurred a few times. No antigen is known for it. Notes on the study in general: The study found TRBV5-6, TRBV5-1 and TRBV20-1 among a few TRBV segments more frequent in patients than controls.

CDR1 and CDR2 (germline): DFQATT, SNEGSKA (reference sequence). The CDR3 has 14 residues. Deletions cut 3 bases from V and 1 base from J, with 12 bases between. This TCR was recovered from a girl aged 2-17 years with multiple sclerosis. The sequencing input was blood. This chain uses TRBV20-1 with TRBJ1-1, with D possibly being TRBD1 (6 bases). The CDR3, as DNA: TGCAGTGCTAGCCAACAGGGAAAGAACACTGAAGCTTTCTTT. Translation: CSASQQGKNTEAFF.